Following are 26 T cell receptor beta chains from one sample sequenced in a study of blood T cell repertoires in COVID-19. Method: immunoSEQ multiplex PCR; TCRdb's copy keeps in-frame clones and lacks some. The data hold some 190,000 clones, with roughly 77% observed a single time. Sequencing was done on a sample of PBMCs or T cells enriched from blood (not recorded which). These receptors were obtained from a woman aged 50 to 60 with acute COVID-19.

V gene TRBV6-1 combines with J gene TRBJ2-2; TRBD2 is a possible D gene (5 bases). Trimming left V 8 bases short and J 4 bases short, with 17 bases between. The CDR3 sequence is 15 residues long. The germline V gene has CDR1 MNHNS and CDR2 SASEGT. The CDR3 loop is CASLNGIGLTGELFF. DNA of the CDR3: TGTGCCAGCCTTAACGGGATAGGGCTCACCGGGGAGCTGTTTTTT.

This sequence joins TRBV11-1 and TRBJ2-1; possibly TRBD1 for D (7 bases). Trimming stripped 5 bases from V and 10 bases from J, with 21 bases between. This CDR3 contains 15 residues. Germline V lookup: CDR1 SGHAT, CDR2 FQDESV (reference sequence). In DNA form, the CDR3 reads TGTGCCAGCAGCCCAAACCCCCGCAGGGGGGACGAGCAGTTCTTC. Translation gives CASSPNPRRGDEQFF.

This clone was picked up a small number of times. CDR3: CAISPTGRNYGYTF. As DNA, the CDR3 is TGTGCCATCAGCCCCACAGGAAGGAACTATGGCTACACCTTC. This sequence joins TRBV10-3 and TRBJ1-2; tentatively, D is TRBD1 (5 bases). Deletions cut 6 bases from V and 2 bases from J, with 13 bases between. The CDR3 extends over 14 amino acids. Germline CDR1 is ENHRY and CDR2 is SYGVKD.

The rearrangement links TRBV11-3 to TRBJ1-1; D is possibly TRBD1 (6 bases). Deletions cut 5 bases from V and 2 bases from J, with 21 bases between. Germline loops: CDR1 SGHNT, CDR2 YENEEA. This CDR3 has 17 amino acids. CDR3 region: CASSQGGGGPLNTEAFF. In DNA, the CDR3 is TGTGCCAGCAGCCAAGGGGGTGGGGGACCTCTTAACACTGAAGCTTTCTTT.

This clone appeared a few times. The J gene is TRBJ2-3, the V gene TRBV30; D unclear. The ends were cut back, 0 bases at V and 10 bases at J, with 11 bases in the middle. This CDR3 contains 12 residues. Germline values: CDR1 GTSNPN, CDR2 SVGIG (reference sequence). The CDR3 loop reads CAWSVQQFSQYF. Here the CDR3 DNA reads TGTGCCTGGAGTGTACAACAGTTTTCGCAGTATTTT.

The sample holds a few counts of this clone. This chain links TRBV27 with TRBJ1-5, with 7 bases lining up with TRBD1. The CDR3 runs to 12 residues. CDR1 and CDR2 from the germline V gene are MNHEY and SMNVEV (reference sequence). V lost 6 bases and J lost 6; bases outside the gene matches: 2. This chain's CDR3 is CASRTGPQPQHF. In DNA, the CDR3 is TGTGCCAGCAGGACAGGGCCTCAGCCCCAGCATTTT.

J is TRBJ1-2 and V is TRBV6-2 or TRBV6-3; D possibly corresponds to TRBD1 (5 bases). Trimming shortened V by 5 bases and J by 8 bases, and 12 bases separated the two germline ends. The CDR3 covers 12 residues. From germline, CDR1 is MNHEY and CDR2 SVGEGT. The CDR3 spells CASSGADRGYTF. In DNA, the CDR3 is TGTGCCAGCAGTGGGGCAGACCGGGGCTACACCTTC.

This clone was counted only a few times. This sequence joins TRBV6-4 and TRBJ2-2, with D maybe TRBD2 (6 bases). Germline lookup yields CDR1 MRHNA and CDR2 SNTAGT. V was shortened by 10 bases and J by 3 bases, with 12 bases between the two germline ends. The CDR3 is made up of 13 amino acids. The CDR3 sequence is CATHGGDTGELFF. CDR3 DNA: TGTGCCACCCACGGGGGAGACACCGGGGAGCTGTTTTTT.

As concerns this clone: The conserved phenylalanine or tryptophan is not found at the CDR3 terminus, so this likely reflects a read error. The DNA is omitted, as the CDR3 cannot be located on it reliably, and the CDR3 follows TCRdb's listing. The chain employs TRBV28 and TRBJ1-1; the DNA was not compared with TRBD1, the D call given in the table. The V gene's germline CDR1 is MDHEN and CDR2 SYDVKM. Counting both end residues, the CDR3 totals 12 amino acids. This chain's CDR3 is CASSLKDRGILV.

The rearrangement uses TRBV20-1 and TRBJ1-1; D possibly corresponds to TRBD1 (5 bases). CDR3 size: 11 residues. Germline V CDR1 and CDR2: DFQATT, SNEGSKA (reference sequence). V was cut by 6 bases and J by 7 bases, with 12 bases left in between. CDR3 DNA: TGCAGTGCCCGTCAGGGCTATGAAGCTTTCTTT. Its protein product is CSARQGYEAFF.

CDR3 sequence reads: CASSYSQLSNQPQHF. The CDR3 nucleotides read TGTGCCAGCAGTTACTCACAGTTGAGCAATCAGCCCCAGCATTTT. The rearrangement links TRBV6-5 to TRBJ1-5; no definite D call. Germline-derived CDR1 and CDR2 are MNHEY and SVGAGI. V shed 0 bases and J shed 1 base, with 7 bases lying between them. This CDR3 contains 15 residues.

The gene calls are TRBV19 and TRBJ2-5; TRBD1 might be the D (8 bases). CDR3 size: 16 residues. The germline V and J ends were trimmed by 3 bases and 4 bases, with 18 bases remaining between them. Per the germline V gene, CDR1 is LNHDA and CDR2 is SQIVND (reference sequence). DNA of the CDR3: TGTGCCAGTAGTATCCTTACAGGGGGGGGTCGAGAGACCCAGTACTTC. Translating gives CASSILTGGGRETQYF. The whole variable domain, remainder taken from reference TRBV19 and TRBJ2-5, is DGGITQSPKYLFRKEGQNVTLSCEQNLNHDAMYWYRQDPGQGLRLIYYSQIVNDFQKGDIAEGYSVSREKKESFPLTVTSAQKNPTAFYLCASSILTGGGRETQYFGPGTRLLVL.

The CDR3 region has the DNA TGTGCCAGCAGTTTCCTTGAGACAGGAGTGAATGAAAAACTGTTTTTT. This gives the protein CASSFLETGVNEKLFF. The V call is TRBV28, the J call TRBJ1-4; D might be TRBD1 (6 bases). In germline, CDR1 is MDHEN, CDR2 SYDVKM. V dropped 3 bases and J dropped 5 bases, with 16 bases sitting between them. This CDR3 has 16 amino acids. The full variable domain, in which reference TRBV28 and TRBJ1-4 provide the parts outside the CDR3, is DVKVTQSSRYLVKRTGEKVFLECVQDMDHENMFWYRQDPGLGLRLIYFSYDVKMKEKGDIPEGYSVSREKKERFSLILESASTNQTSMYLCASSFLETGVNEKLFFGSGTQLSVL.

The chain joins TRBV7-8 to TRBJ1-2; TRBD1 matches at 9 bases. The CDR3 spans 14 residues. Per germline, CDR1 SGHVS and CDR2 FQNEAQ. V was clipped by 4 bases and J by 4 bases; unmatched bases: 4. Written as DNA, the CDR3 is TGTGCCAGCAGCTCGGGACAGGGAGCCTATGGCTACACCTTC. Protein product: CASSSGQGAYGYTF.

The chain joins TRBV7-2 to TRBJ2-2; 9 bases fit TRBD2. Germline trimming cut 6 bases from V and 6 bases from J; bases unmatched to any gene: 5. Germline loops: CDR1 SGHTA, CDR2 FQGNSA. This CDR3 is 14 amino acids long. CDR3 region: CASRPGLAAGELFF. The CDR3 DNA reads TGTGCCAGCAGACCGGGACTAGCTGCCGGGGAGCTGTTTTTT.

The chain links TRBV5-1 to TRBJ1-5; 10 bases align to TRBD1. V gave up 1 base and J gave up 4 bases; unmatched junction bases: 8. CDR3 length equals 17 residues. Germline V gene lookup returns CDR1 SGHRS and CDR2 YFSETQ. The CDR3 DNA reads TGCGCCAGCAGCTTGAGGCCCCCGGGACAGGGGAATCAGCCCCAGCATTTT. This sequence encodes CASSLRPPGQGNQPQHF.

V is TRBV18 and J is TRBJ2-5; weak D call: TRBD1 (6 bases). Trimming stripped 2 bases from V and 4 bases from J, with 11 bases between. The CDR3 is made up of 14 amino acids. Germline CDR1 is KGHSH and CDR2 is LQKENI. CDR3 protein: CASSPGAGVETQYF. The DNA of the CDR3 is TGTGCCAGCTCACCAGGGGCAGGGGTAGAGACCCAGTACTTC. Complete variable domain (other parts from reference TRBV18 and TRBJ2-5): NAGVMQNPRHLVRRRGQEARLRCSPMKGHSHVYWYRQLPEEGLKFMVYLQKENIIDESGMPKERFSAEFPKEGPSILRIQQVVRGDSAAYFCASSPGAGVETQYFGPGTRLLVL.

This clone has more than one count but fewer than ten. This chain uses TRBV3-1 (or the pseudogene TRBV3-2) with TRBJ1-1, with no clear D. The CDR3 runs 14 residues. Germline CDR1 reads LGHDT; CDR2 reads YNNKEL (reference sequence). V lost 4 bases and J lost 5, with 14 bases in between. DNA of the CDR3: TGTGCCAGCAGCCCTTCGTTTGGAGGGACTGAAGCTTTCTTT. Encoded protein: CASSPSFGGTEAFF.

The rearrangement uses TRBV28 and TRBJ2-3, with TRBD2 matching over 9 bases. Germline CDR1 is MDHEN and CDR2 is SYDVKM. V dropped 2 bases and J dropped 3; count of bases not matched to a gene: 6. The CDR3 totals 16 residues. The CDR3 sequence is CASSLSAAGGTDTQYF. CDR3 nucleotide sequence: TGTGCCAGCAGTTTAAGTGCAGCGGGGGGTACAGATACGCAGTATTTT.

The CDR3: CASTSGGAGETQYF. The CDR3 DNA sequence: TGTGCCAGCACTAGCGGGGGGGCCGGAGAGACCCAGTACTTC. The chain recombines TRBV28 with TRBJ2-5, with 12 bases fitting TRBD2. J was trimmed by 4 bases and V by 7 bases; bases with no gene match: 4. The germline V gene encodes CDR1 MDHEN and CDR2 SYDVKM. CDR3 size: 14 residues.

J is TRBJ2-3 and V is TRBV5-1; 8 positions match TRBD2. This CDR3 contains 16 residues. CDR1 is SGHRS, CDR2 YFSETQ, per germline. V dropped 6 bases and J dropped 1; count of bases not matched to a gene: 10. The CDR3 coding sequence is TGCGCCAGCAACCTCTTCGGGCGGGGGGGCACAGATACGCAGTATTTT. This sequence encodes CASNLFGRGGTDTQYF.

The chain links TRBV5-8 to TRBJ1-1; D might be TRBD1 (5 bases). Trimming removed 3 bases at V and 0 bases at J, with 18 bases between. The CDR3 is made up of 17 amino acids. Per germline, CDR1 SGHTS and CDR2 YDEGEE. CDR3 amino acids: CASSWRGDAIMNTEAFF. The CDR3 DNA sequence: TGTGCCAGCAGCTGGAGGGGTGACGCTATCATGAACACTGAAGCTTTCTTT.

This chain uses TRBV11-2 with TRBJ1-1; D is perhaps TRBD1 (5 bases). Trimming left V 0 bases short and J 8 bases short, with 13 bases between. The CDR3 has 14 residues. Germline V gene lookup returns CDR1 SGHAT and CDR2 FQNNGV. CDR3 sequence: CASSLEGQGAEAFF. In DNA form, the CDR3 reads TGTGCCAGCAGCTTAGAGGGGCAGGGCGCGGAAGCTTTCTTT.

The chain joins TRBV20-1 to TRBJ2-3; weak D call: TRBD1 (5 bases). Trimming took off 3 bases at V and 6 bases at J, with 16 bases between the two ends. This CDR3 contains 14 residues. Germline lookup yields CDR1 DFQATT and CDR2 SNEGSKA (reference sequence). The CDR3 sequence is CSASWAGSRDTQYF. The CDR3 DNA follows: TGCAGTGCTAGTTGGGCAGGGTCCAGGGATACGCAGTATTTT.

This sequence joins TRBV19 and TRBJ1-3, with D possibly TRBD1 on 5 matching bases. Trimming stripped 3 bases from V and 0 bases from J, with 15 bases between. Germline V gene sequence: CDR1 LNHDA, CDR2 SQIVND (reference sequence). The CDR3 consists of 17 residues. CDR3 protein: CASSIRGRVSSGNTIYF. CDR3 nucleotides: TGTGCCAGTAGTATTCGTGGCAGGGTGAGCTCTGGAAACACCATATATTTT.

The rearrangement uses TRBV19 and TRBJ2-5, with D possibly TRBD2 on 5 matching bases. There are 16 residues in the CDR3. Between the trimmed V and J ends, which lost 3 bases and 5 bases, there was a span of 19 bases. Looked up from germline, CDR1 is LNHDA and CDR2 is SQIVND (reference sequence). CDR3 DNA: TGTGCCAGTAGTATCGCGAGGGTAGATTTTAGGGAGACCCAGTACTTC. It specifies CASSIARVDFRETQYF. Based on the CDR3 plus reference TRBV19 and TRBJ2-5, the full variable domain is DGGITQSPKYLFRKEGQNVTLSCEQNLNHDAMYWYRQDPGQGLRLIYYSQIVNDFQKGDIAEGYSVSREKKESFPLTVTSAQKNPTAFYLCASSIARVDFRETQYFGPGTRLLVL.